This T cell receptor (beta chain) comes out of a study of blood T cell repertoires in COVID-19. Per germline, CDR1 ENHRY and CDR2 SYGVKD. The CDR3 is made up of 15 amino acids. V lost 4 bases and J 8 bases, leaving 20 bases between the germline ends. Measured with immunoSEQ multiplex PCR; TCRdb has only the in-frame clones, and not every one. This table has about 310,000 clones, less than 85% appearing once. Cohorts were based on clinical histories the participants reported. Exposed volunteers were people who met a COVID-19 case within 2 weeks before study entry. The rearrangement joins TRBV10-3 to TRBJ1-2, with TRBD1 as a possible D gene (5 bases). Sequenced input: PBMCs or T cells enriched from blood (not recorded which). The source of this sequence is a woman aged 30 to 39 who had been exposed to COVID-19. CDR3: CAISATLSGGTGYTF. CDR3 in DNA: TGTGCCATCAGTGCAACCCTGTCGGGAGGGACCGGCTACACCTTC.